The 23 T cell receptor beta chains given below trace back to one sample, sequenced in a study of blood T cell repertoires in COVID-19 (dated by TCRdb to 2018 to 2020). The library came from the immunoSEQ multiplex PCR assay. The table was pulled from immuneACCESS by TCRdb, which kept in-frame rearrangements only. Such tables lose some clones; where checked, under half of the loss comes from unresolved V genes, and the rest has no known cause. The sample data list under 300,000 clones, and about 73% of these were observed just once. The leading ten clones occupy more than 2.5% of the sample. The sample comprised peripheral blood. The origin of the receptors is a woman of 80 years or more with acute or convalescent COVID-19.

The CDR3 is CASSLQGQGSSPLHF. For the CDR3, the DNA is TGCGCCAGCAGCCTACAGGGACAGGGAAGTTCACCCCTCCACTTT. This chain connects TRBV4-1 to TRBJ1-6; TRBD1 agrees at 9 bases. This CDR3 is built from 15 residues. The junction had 7 bases not matched to a gene; V was cut back by 4 bases and J by 9 bases. Germline lookup yields CDR1 MGHRA and CDR2 YSYEKL.

This clone was observed once. The rearrangement links TRBV5-8 to TRBJ1-5, with TRBD1 matching 10 bases. CDR3 length: 16 amino acids. V lost 2 bases, J lost 7 bases, and 9 bases stayed unmatched. Germline V gene sequence: CDR1 SGHTS, CDR2 YDEGEE. CDR3 bases: TGTGCCAGCAGCTTTAGGAGACAGGGGGCTAGGCAGCCCCAGCATTTT. Its protein product is CASSFRRQGARQPQHF.

This chain links TRBV2 with TRBJ1-3; perhaps TRBD1 as D (6 bases). Germline CDR1 and CDR2: SNHLY and FYNNEI. The CDR3 spans 15 residues. Between the trimmed V and J ends, which lost 5 bases and 0 bases, there was a span of 11 bases. CDR3 residues: CASSTTGTSGNTIYF. CDR3 DNA sequence: TGTGCCAGCAGTACTACAGGGACCTCTGGAAACACCATATATTTT.

V usage is TRBV7-2 and J usage is TRBJ2-3, with 7 positions matching TRBD2. CDR3 size: 16 residues. With 5 bases clipped from V and 6 bases from J, the junction kept 14 bases outside the gene matches. CDR1 and CDR2 from the germline V gene are SGHTA and FQGNSA. The CDR3: CASSPEKRDSKDTQYF. CDR3 DNA sequence: TGTGCCAGCAGCCCGGAAAAGCGGGACTCGAAGGATACGCAGTATTTT.

The chain is built from TRBV3-1 (or the pseudogene TRBV3-2) and TRBJ1-1, with a possible D match to TRBD1 (5 bases). The V end was cut by 6 bases, the J end by 5 bases, with 7 bases between. Germline loops: CDR1 LGHDT, CDR2 YNNKEL (reference sequence). The CDR3 is 11 residues long. This chain's CDR3 is CASSGGTEAFF. DNA of the CDR3: TGTGCCAGCAGTGGGGGGACTGAAGCTTTCTTT.

The CDR3 coding sequence is TGCGCCAGCAGCTTGGAGGGGACTAACTATGGCTACACCTTC. Its protein is CASSLEGTNYGYTF. The gene calls are TRBV5-1 and TRBJ1-2; D is perhaps TRBD1 (5 bases). The V and J ends lost 0 bases and 0 bases respectively, with 6 bases between them. The CDR3 totals 14 residues. From germline, CDR1 is SGHRS and CDR2 YFSETQ.

The chain recombines TRBV19 with TRBJ2-4; the match to TRBD1 covers 7 bases. CDR1 and CDR2 (germline): LNHDA, SQIVND (reference sequence). Unmatched junction bases numbered 10, after V lost 2 bases and J lost 3 bases. CDR3 length equals 17 residues. The CDR3: CASSILPRQGVKNIQYF. CDR3 DNA sequence: TGTGCCAGTAGTATACTCCCTCGACAGGGCGTCAAAAACATTCAGTACTTC.

The V gene is TRBV19, the J gene TRBJ1-1; D gene uncertain. V lost 3 bases and J lost 11, with 13 bases in between. Germline-derived CDR1 and CDR2 are LNHDA and SQIVND (reference sequence). The length of the CDR3 is 12 residues. The CDR3 DNA reads TGTGCCAGTAGTATCGGCGGAGGGTGGGCTTTCTTT. This sequence encodes CASSIGGGWAFF.

The V gene is TRBV7-9, the J gene TRBJ1-3, with D tentatively TRBD1 (5 bases). CDR3 length equals 16 residues. Germline lookup yields CDR1 SEHNR and CDR2 FQNEAQ (reference sequence). Between the trimmed V and J ends, which lost 5 bases and 0 bases, there was a span of 14 bases. This CDR3 reads CASSPDSVYSGNTIYF. In DNA form, the CDR3 reads TGTGCCAGCAGCCCCGACAGTGTATACTCTGGAAACACCATATATTTT.

The genes are TRBV18 and TRBJ1-5, with 7 bases fitting TRBD1. This CDR3 has 13 amino acids. Germline trimming cut 2 bases from V and 5 bases from J; bases unmatched to any gene: 0. Germline lookup yields CDR1 KGHSH and CDR2 LQKENI. The CDR3 spells CASSPDRDQPQHF. The CDR3, as DNA: TGTGCCAGCTCACCAGACAGGGATCAGCCCCAGCATTTT.

Only one count was recorded for this clone. The chain joins TRBV24-1 to TRBJ2-3; 12 bases map to TRBD2. Trimming at V came to 9 bases and at J to 3 bases, leaving 3 bases not matched to a gene. The CDR3 is 14 amino acids. Germline V gives CDR1 KGHDR, CDR2 SFDVKD. The CDR3 loop is CATASGRVTDTQYF. For the CDR3, the DNA is TGTGCCACCGCTAGCGGGAGGGTAACAGATACGCAGTATTTT.

The table lists this clone with a few counts. The J gene is TRBJ1-3, the V gene TRBV15; D gene ambiguous. This CDR3 has 15 residues. CDR1 is LNHNV and CDR2 is YYDKDF in the germline V gene (reference sequence). V lost 0 bases and J 1 base, leaving 7 bases between the germline ends. CDR3 sequence (DNA): TGTGCCACCAGCAGAGATGCCGGGTCTGGAAACACCATATATTTT. Protein sequence: CATSRDAGSGNTIYF.

There are a few counts of this clone. The chain recombines TRBV10-3 with TRBJ2-1; TRBD2 aligns across 15 bases. Germline V CDR1 and CDR2: ENHRY, SYGVKD. V dropped 6 bases and J dropped 9; count of bases not matched to a gene: 9. CDR3 length: 16 residues. The DNA for the CDR3 is TGTGCCATCAGCGGCGCCGGGACTAGCGGGAGGTTTGAGCAGTTCTTC. This translates into CAISGAGTSGRFEQFF.

This rearrangement joins TRBV12-5 to TRBJ2-1, with D possibly matching TRBD2 (5 bases). The CDR3 sequence is 13 residues long. CDR1 and CDR2 (germline): LGHNT, FRNRAP. Trimming took off 3 bases at V and 10 bases at J, with 13 bases between the two ends. The chain's CDR3 is CASGLMAGGEQFF. Here the CDR3 DNA reads TGTGCTAGTGGTTTAATGGCGGGCGGAGAGCAGTTCTTC.

The rearrangement uses TRBV3-1 (or the pseudogene TRBV3-2) and TRBJ1-2, with 8 bases lining up with TRBD1. V trimming: 1 base; J trimming: 3 bases; junction bases outside the gene matches: 7. The CDR3 consists of 16 residues. Per germline, CDR1 LGHDT and CDR2 YNNKEL (reference sequence). As DNA, the CDR3 is TGTGCCAGCAGCCAAGCAGGCCAGGGGGCTTACTATGGCTACACCTTC. Amino acid sequence: CASSQAGQGAYYGYTF.

The rearrangement links TRBV3-1 (or the pseudogene TRBV3-2) to TRBJ2-7, with 15 bases matching TRBD2. This CDR3 is built from 14 residues. Germline V gene sequence: CDR1 LGHDT, CDR2 YNNKEL (reference sequence). With V trimmed by 4 bases and J by 6 bases, 1 base remained unmatched. The chain's CDR3 is CASSPGLAGGEQYF. In nucleotides, the CDR3 is TGTGCCAGCAGCCCGGGACTAGCGGGAGGCGAGCAGTACTTC.

This clone was seen at least ten times. The chain has TRBV7-9 and TRBJ2-7; 9 nucleotides line up with TRBD2. V was pared by 0 bases and J by 2 bases, with 2 bases of the junction left unmatched. Germline V lookup: CDR1 SEHNR, CDR2 FQNEAQ (reference sequence). CDR3 length: 15 amino acids. In DNA form, the CDR3 reads TGTGCCAGCAGCTTAGCACTAGCGGGCCCCTACGAGCAGTACTTC. Its protein product is CASSLALAGPYEQYF.

The chain recombines TRBV5-1 with TRBJ2-7, with D possibly matching TRBD1 (6 bases). The CDR3 runs 15 residues. The ends were cut back, 5 bases at V and 6 bases at J, with 21 bases in the middle. The germline CDR1 and CDR2 sequences are SGHRS and YFSETQ. DNA of the CDR3: TGCGCCAGCAGACCCCGCTTGGGGGCTCATGGCGAGCAGTACTTC. Translation: CASRPRLGAHGEQYF.

The chain has TRBV10-1 and TRBJ2-2, with 9 nucleotides matching TRBD1. The V gene end was trimmed by 0 bases and the J gene end by 6 bases; junction bases not matched to a gene: 2. Germline assignment: CDR1 WNHNN and CDR2 SYGVQD (reference sequence). The CDR3 runs to 15 residues. The CDR3 DNA is TGCGCCAGCAGTGAGTCGGGACAGGGTTCCGGGGAGCTGTTTTTT. Residues: CASSESGQGSGELFF.

In this sample, this clone turned up a few times. This chain uses TRBV2 with TRBJ2-7; 8 nucleotides match TRBD2. The CDR3 is 14 amino acids. Germline lookup yields CDR1 SNHLY and CDR2 FYNNEI. J lost 5 bases, V lost 6 bases, and 9 bases had no gene match. In DNA, the CDR3 is TGTGCCAGCAGGTACGGGAGGGCCCCCCACGAGCAGTACTTC. Its translation: CASRYGRAPHEQYF.

The table lists this clone with a few counts. V and J are TRBV6-1 and TRBJ1-1; no reliable D call. This CDR3 is 13 amino acids long. V gave up 2 bases and J gave up 1 base, with 5 bases separating them. CDR1 is MNHNS, CDR2 SASEGT, per germline. This CDR3 is CASSERRNTEAFF. The CDR3 DNA reads as TGTGCCAGCAGTGAACGGAGGAACACTGAAGCTTTCTTT.

The chain joins TRBV15 to TRBJ2-2, with 8 bases that match TRBD2. The CDR3 length is 18 residues. Trimming took 0 bases from V and 0 from J; bases not matched to a gene: 6. From germline, CDR1 is LNHNV and CDR2 YYDKDF (reference sequence). In DNA form, the CDR3 reads TGTGCCACCAGCAGAGAGGGAACGGGGGGGCCGAACACCGGGGAGCTGTTTTTT. This sequence encodes CATSREGTGGPNTGELFF.

The chain uses TRBV29-1 and TRBJ1-6; the match to TRBD1 covers 8 bases. Germline V CDR1 and CDR2: SQVTM, ANQGSEA. V trimming: 6 bases; J trimming: 5 bases; junction bases outside the gene matches: 6. CDR3 length: 14 amino acids. The CDR3 sequence is CSVSGTGDNSPLHF. The CDR3 nucleotides read TGCAGCGTCAGTGGGACAGGAGATAATTCACCCCTCCACTTT.